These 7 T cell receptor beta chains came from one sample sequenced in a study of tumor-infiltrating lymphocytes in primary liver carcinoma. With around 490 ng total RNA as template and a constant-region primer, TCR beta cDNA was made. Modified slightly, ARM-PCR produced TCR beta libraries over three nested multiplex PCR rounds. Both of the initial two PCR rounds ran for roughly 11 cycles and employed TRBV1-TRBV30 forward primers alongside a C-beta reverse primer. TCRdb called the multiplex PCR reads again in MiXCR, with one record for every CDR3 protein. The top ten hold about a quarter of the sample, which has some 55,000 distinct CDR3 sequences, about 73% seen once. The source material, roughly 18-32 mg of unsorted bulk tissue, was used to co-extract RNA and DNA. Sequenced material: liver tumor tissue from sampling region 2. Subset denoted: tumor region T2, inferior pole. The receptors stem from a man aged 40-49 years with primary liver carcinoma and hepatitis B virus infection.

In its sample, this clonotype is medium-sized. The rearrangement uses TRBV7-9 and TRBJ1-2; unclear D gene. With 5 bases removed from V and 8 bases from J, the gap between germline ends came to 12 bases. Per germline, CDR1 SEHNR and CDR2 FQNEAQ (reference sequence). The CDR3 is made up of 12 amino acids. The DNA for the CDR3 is TGTGCCAGCAGCCGCGTGGGAGCCGGCTACACCTTC. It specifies CASSRVGAGYTF.

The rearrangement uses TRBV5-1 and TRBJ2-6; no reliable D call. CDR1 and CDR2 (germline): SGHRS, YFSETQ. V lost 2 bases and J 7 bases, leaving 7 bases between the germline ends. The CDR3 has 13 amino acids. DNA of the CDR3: TGCGCCAGCAGCTTAGCTGAAGCCAACGTCCTGACTTTC. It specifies CASSLAEANVLTF.

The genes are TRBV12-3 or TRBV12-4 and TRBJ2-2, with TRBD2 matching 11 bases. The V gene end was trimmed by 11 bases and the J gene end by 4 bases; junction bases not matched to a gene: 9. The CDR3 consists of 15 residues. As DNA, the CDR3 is TGTGCCTGTTCCCGGACTAGCGGGTTCACCGGGGAGCTGTTTTTT. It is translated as CACSRTSGFTGELFF.

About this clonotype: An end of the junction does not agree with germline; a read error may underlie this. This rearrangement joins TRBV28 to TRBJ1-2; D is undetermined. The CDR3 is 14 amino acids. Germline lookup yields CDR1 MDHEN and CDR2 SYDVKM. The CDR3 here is CASSPWTEHYGYTF. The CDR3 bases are TGTGCCAGCAGCCCCTGGACCGAACACTATGGCTACACTTTC.

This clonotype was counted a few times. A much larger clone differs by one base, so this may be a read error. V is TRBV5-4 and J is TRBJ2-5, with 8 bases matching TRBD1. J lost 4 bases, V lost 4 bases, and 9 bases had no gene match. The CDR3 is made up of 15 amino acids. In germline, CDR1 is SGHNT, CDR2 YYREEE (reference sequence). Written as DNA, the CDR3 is TGTGCCAGCAGCCTCGGACAGGGCTGGGTAGAGACCCAGTACTTC. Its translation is CASSLGQGWVETQYF.

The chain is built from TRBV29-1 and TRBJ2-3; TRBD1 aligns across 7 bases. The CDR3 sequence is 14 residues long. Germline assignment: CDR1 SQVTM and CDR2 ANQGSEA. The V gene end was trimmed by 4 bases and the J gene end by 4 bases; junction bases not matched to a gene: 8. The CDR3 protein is CSVGRQGDADTQYF. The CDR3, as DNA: TGCAGCGTTGGGAGGCAGGGGGATGCAGATACGCAGTATTTT.

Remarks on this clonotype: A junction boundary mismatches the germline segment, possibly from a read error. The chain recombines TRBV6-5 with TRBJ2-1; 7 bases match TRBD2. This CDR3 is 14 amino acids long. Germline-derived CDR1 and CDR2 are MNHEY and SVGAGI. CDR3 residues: CASNNSSSGNEHFF. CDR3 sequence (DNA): TGTGCCAGCAATAACTCGTCTAGCGGCAATGAGCACTTCTTC.